This T cell receptor beta chain was found in a study of blood T cell repertoires in COVID-19. Using immunoSEQ multiplex PCR, the repertoire was profiled, and TCRdb retains in-frame clones only, with some absent. This sample carries under 450,000 clones, 83% of them seen once, and the ten largest clones take 5% to 5.5%. Per the germline V gene, CDR1 is SQVTM and CDR2 is ANQGSEA. CDR3 length: 14 residues. J was trimmed by 1 base and V by 8 bases; bases with no gene match: 6. The material sequenced was PBMCs or T cells enriched from blood (not recorded which). This sequence originates from a woman in her 50s who had recovered from COVID-19. The chain has TRBV29-1 and TRBJ2-2, with 8 bases identical to TRBD1. The CDR3 DNA reads as TGCAGCTCTACCGGGACAGGGAACACCGGGGAGCTGTTTTTT. Translation gives CSSTGTGNTGELFF.